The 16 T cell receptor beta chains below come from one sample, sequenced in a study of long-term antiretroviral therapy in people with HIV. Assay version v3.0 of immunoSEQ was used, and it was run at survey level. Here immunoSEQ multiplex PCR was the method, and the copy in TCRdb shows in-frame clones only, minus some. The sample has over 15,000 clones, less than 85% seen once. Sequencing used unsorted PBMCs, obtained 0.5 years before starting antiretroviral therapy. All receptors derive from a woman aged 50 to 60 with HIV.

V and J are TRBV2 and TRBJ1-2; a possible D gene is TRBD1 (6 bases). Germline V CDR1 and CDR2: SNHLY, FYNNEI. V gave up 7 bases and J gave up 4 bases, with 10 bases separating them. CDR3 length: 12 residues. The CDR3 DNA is TGTGCCAGCAATTCGGACAGCTATGGCTACACCTTC. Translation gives CASNSDSYGYTF. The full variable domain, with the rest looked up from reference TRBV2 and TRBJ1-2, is EPEVTQTPSHQVTQMGQEVILRCVPISNHLYFYWYRQILGQKVEFLVSFYNNEISEKSEIFDDQFSVERPDGSNFTLKIRSTKLEDSAMYFCASNSDSYGYTFGSGTRLTVV.

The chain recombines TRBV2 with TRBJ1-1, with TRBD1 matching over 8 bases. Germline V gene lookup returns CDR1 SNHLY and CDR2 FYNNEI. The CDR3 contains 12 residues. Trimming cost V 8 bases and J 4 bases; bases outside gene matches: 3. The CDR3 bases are TGTGCCAGCCACAGGGGGAGCACTGAAGCTTTCTTT. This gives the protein CASHRGSTEAFF. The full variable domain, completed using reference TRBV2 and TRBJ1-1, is EPEVTQTPSHQVTQMGQEVILRCVPISNHLYFYWYRQILGQKVEFLVSFYNNEISEKSEIFDDQFSVERPDGSNFTLKIRSTKLEDSAMYFCASHRGSTEAFFGQGTRLTVV.

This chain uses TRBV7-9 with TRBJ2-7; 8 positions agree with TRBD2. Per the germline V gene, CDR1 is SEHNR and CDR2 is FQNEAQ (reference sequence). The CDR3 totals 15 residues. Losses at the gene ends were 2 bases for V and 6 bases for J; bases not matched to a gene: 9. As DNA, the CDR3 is TGTGCCAGCAGCTTAAATGTAGCGGGGTGGCGCGAGCAGTACTTC. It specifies CASSLNVAGWREQYF. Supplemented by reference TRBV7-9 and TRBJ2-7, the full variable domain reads DTGVSQNPRHKITKRGQNVTFRCDPISEHNRLYWYRQTLGQGPEFLTYFQNEAQLEKSRLLSDRFSAERPKGSFSTLEIQRTEQGDSAMYLCASSLNVAGWREQYFGPGTRLTVT.

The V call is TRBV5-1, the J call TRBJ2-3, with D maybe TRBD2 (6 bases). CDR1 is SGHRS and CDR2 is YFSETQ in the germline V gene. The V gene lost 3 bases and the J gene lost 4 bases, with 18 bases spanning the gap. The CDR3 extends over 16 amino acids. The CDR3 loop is CASSWGSGAGSDTQYF. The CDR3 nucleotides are TGCGCCAGCAGCTGGGGGTCGGGCGCGGGGTCAGATACGCAGTATTTT. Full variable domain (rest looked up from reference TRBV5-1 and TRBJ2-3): KAGVTQTPRYLIKTRGQQVTLSCSPISGHRSVSWYQQTPGQGLQFLFEYFSETQRNKGNFPGRFSGRQFSNSRSEMNVSTLELGDSALYLCASSWGSGAGSDTQYFGPGTRLTVL.

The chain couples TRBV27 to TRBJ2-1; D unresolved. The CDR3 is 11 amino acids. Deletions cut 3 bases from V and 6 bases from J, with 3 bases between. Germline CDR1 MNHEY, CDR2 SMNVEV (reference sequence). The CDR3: CASSFSNEQFF. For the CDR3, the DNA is TGTGCCAGCAGTTTTTCCAATGAGCAGTTCTTC.

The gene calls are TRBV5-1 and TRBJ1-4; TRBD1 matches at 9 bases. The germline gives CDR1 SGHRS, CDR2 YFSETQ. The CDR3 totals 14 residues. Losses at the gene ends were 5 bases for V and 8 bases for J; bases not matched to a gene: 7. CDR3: CASRPGTGKEKLFF. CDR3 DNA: TGCGCCAGCAGGCCCGGGACAGGGAAAGAAAAACTGTTTTTT.

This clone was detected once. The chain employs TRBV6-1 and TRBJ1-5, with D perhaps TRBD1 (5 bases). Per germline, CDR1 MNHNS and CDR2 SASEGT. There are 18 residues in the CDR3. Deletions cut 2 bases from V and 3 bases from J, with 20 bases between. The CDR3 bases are TGTGCCAGCAGTGAATTGTTCCAGGGATCGAGGAACAATCAGCCCCAGCATTTT. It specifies CASSELFQGSRNNQPQHF.

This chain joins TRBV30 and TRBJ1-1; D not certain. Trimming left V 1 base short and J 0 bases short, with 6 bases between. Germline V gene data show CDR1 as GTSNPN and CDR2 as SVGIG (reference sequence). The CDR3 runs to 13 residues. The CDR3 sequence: CAWSEGLNTEAFF. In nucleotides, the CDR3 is TGTGCCTGGAGTGAGGGTTTGAACACTGAAGCTTTCTTT.

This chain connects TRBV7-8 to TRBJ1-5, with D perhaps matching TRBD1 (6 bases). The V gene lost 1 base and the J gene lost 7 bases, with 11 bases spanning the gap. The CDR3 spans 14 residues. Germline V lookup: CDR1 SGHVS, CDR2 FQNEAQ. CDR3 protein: CASSLGYQGQPQHF. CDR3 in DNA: TGTGCCAGCAGCTTAGGTTACCAGGGGCAGCCCCAGCATTTT.

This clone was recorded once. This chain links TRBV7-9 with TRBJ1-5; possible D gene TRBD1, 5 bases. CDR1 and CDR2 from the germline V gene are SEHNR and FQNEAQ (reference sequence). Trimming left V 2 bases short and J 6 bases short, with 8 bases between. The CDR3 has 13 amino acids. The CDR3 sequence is CASSLQGGQPQHF. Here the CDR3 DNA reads TGTGCCAGCAGCTTACAGGGTGGTCAGCCCCAGCATTTT.

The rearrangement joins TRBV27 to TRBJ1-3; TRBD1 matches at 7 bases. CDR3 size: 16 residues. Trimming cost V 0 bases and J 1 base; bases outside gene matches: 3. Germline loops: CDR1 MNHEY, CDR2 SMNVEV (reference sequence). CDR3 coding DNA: TGTGCCAGCAGTTTATCGGGGGGACAGTCTGGAAACACCATATATTTT. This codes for CASSLSGGQSGNTIYF.

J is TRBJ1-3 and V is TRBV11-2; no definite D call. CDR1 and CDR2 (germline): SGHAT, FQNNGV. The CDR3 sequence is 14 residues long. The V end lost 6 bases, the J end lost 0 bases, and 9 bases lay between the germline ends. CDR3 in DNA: TGTGCCAGCAGGGTACAGAGCTCTGGAAACACCATATATTTT. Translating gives CASRVQSSGNTIYF.

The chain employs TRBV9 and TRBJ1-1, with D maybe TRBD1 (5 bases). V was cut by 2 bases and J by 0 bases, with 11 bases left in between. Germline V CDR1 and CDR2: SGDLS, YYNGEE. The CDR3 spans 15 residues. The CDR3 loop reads CASSVLGTLNTEAFF. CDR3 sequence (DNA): TGTGCCAGCAGCGTGTTAGGGACCTTGAACACTGAAGCTTTCTTT.

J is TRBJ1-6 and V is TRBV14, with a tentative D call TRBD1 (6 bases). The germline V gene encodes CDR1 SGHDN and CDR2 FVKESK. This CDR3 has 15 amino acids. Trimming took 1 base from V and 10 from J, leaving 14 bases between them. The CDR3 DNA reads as TGTGCCAGCAGCCAAGCTTTGGGACAAGGGTCACCCCTCCACTTT. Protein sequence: CASSQALGQGSPLHF.

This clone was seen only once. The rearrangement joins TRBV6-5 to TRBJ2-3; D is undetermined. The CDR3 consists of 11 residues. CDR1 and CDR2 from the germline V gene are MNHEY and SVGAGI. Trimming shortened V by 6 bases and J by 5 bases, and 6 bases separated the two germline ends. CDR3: CASSTGDTQYF. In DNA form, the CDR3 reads TGTGCCAGCAGCACGGGAGATACGCAGTATTTT.

In DNA form, the CDR3 reads TGTGCCAGCAGCCAGGGACAGGGCCAAGAGACCCAGTACTTC. This gives the protein CASSQGQGQETQYF. J is TRBJ2-5 and V is TRBV7-9; TRBD1 aligns across 9 bases. V was clipped by 5 bases and J by 1 base; unmatched bases: 2. CDR3 size: 14 residues. Germline V gene data show CDR1 as SEHNR and CDR2 as FQNEAQ (reference sequence).